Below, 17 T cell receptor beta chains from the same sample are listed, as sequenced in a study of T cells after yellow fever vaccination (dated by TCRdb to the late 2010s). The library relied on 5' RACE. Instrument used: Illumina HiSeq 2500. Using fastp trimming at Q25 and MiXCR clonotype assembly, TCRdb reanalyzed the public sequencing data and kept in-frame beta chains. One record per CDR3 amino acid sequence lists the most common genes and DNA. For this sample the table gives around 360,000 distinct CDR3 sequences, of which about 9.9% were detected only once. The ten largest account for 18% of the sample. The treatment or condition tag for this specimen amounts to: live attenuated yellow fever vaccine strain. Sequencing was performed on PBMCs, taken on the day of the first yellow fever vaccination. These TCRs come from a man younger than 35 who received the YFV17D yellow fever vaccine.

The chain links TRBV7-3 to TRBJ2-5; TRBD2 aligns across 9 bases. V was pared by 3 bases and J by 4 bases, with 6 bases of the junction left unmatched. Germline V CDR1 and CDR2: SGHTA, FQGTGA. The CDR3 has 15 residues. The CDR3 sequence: CASSFVAGGRETQYF. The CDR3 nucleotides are TGTGCCAGCAGCTTCGTGGCGGGGGGGCGAGAGACCCAGTACTTC.

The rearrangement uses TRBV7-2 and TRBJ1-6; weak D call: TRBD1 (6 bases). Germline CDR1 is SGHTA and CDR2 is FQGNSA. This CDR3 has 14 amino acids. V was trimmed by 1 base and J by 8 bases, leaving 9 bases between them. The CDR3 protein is CASSLVAGDSPLHF. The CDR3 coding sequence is TGTGCCAGCAGCTTAGTGGCAGGGGATTCACCCCTCCACTTT. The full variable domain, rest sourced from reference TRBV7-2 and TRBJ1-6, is GAGVSQSPSNKVTEKGKDVELRCDPISGHTALYWYRQSLGQGLEFLIYFQGNSAPDKSGLPSDRFSAERTGGSVSTLTIQRTQQEDSAVYLCASSLVAGDSPLHFGNGTRLTVT.

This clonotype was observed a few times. CDR3 nucleotides: TGTGCCAGCAGCCAAGCCGTGCGGGGGGGCCATTACAATGAGCAGTTCTTC. This codes for CASSQAVRGGHYNEQFF. The chain has TRBV3-1 and TRBJ2-1, with 9 bases matching TRBD2. After removal of 1 base from V and 4 bases from J, the junction contained 8 bases not matched to a gene. CDR3 length: 17 residues. Germline lookup yields CDR1 LGHDT and CDR2 YNNKEL (reference sequence).

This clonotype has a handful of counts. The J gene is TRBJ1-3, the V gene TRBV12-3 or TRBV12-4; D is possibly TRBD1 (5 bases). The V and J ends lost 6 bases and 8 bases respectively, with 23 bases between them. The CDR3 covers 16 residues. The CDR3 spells CASSRPSRGAVDTIYF. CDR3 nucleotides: TGTGCCAGCAGCCGCCCTTCAAGGGGAGCAGTGGACACCATATATTTT.

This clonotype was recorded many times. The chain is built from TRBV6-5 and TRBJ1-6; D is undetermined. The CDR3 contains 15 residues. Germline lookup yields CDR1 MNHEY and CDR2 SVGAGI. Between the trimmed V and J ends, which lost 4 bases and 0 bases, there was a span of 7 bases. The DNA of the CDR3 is TGTGCCAGCAGTTCCGGAAGCTCCTATAATTCACCCCTCCACTTT. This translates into CASSSGSSYNSPLHF.

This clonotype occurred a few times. The CDR3 is CASSLTSDLAKNIQYF. CDR3 nucleotide sequence: TGTGCCAGCAGCTTAACTAGCGACCTAGCCAAAAACATTCAGTACTTC. V is TRBV7-2 and J is TRBJ2-4; 7 bases match TRBD2. The ends lost 2 bases at V and 0 bases at J; junction bases unmatched: 4. The CDR3 covers 16 residues. Germline V gene lookup returns CDR1 SGHTA and CDR2 FQGNSA.

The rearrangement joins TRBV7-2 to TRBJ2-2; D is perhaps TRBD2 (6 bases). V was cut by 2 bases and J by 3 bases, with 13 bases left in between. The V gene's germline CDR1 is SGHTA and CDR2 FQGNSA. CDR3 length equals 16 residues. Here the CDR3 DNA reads TGTGCCAGCAGCTTAACGGCGGGGTCGTACACCGGGGAGCTGTTTTTT. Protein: CASSLTAGSYTGELFF. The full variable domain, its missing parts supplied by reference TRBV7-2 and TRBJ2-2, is GAGVSQSPSNKVTEKGKDVELRCDPISGHTALYWYRQSLGQGLEFLIYFQGNSAPDKSGLPSDRFSAERTGGSVSTLTIQRTQQEDSAVYLCASSLTAGSYTGELFFGEGSRLTVL.

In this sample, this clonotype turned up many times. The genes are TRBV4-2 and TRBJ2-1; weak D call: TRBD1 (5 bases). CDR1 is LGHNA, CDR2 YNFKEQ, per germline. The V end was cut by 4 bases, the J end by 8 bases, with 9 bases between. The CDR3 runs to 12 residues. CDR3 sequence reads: CASSLWGYEQFF. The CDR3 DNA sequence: TGTGCCAGCAGCCTCTGGGGCTATGAGCAGTTCTTC.

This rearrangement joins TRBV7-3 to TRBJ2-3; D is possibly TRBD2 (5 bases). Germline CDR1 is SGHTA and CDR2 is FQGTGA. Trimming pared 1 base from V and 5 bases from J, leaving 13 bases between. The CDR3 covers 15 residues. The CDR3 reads CASSLRSGMGDTQYF. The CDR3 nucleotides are TGTGCCAGCAGCTTAAGATCCGGGATGGGAGATACGCAGTATTTT.

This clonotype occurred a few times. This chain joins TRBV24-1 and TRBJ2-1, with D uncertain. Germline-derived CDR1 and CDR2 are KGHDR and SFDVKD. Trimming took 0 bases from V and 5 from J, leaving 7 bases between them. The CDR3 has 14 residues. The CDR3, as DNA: TGTGCCACCAGTGATTTGATGGGAAACAATGAGCAGTTCTTC. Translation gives CATSDLMGNNEQFF.

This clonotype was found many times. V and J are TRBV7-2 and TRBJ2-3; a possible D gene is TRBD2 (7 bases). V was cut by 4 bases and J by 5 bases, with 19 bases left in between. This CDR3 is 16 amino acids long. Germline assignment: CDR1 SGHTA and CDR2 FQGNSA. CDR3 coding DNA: TGTGCCAGCAGCTCGTTCGGAGGGGGGGGCCAAGATACGCAGTATTTT. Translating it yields CASSSFGGGGQDTQYF.

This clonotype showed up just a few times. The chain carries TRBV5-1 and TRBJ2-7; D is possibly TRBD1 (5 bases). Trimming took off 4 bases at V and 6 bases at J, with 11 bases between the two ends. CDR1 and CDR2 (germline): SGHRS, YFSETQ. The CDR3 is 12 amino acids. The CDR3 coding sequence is TGCGCCAGCAGCCCGGTAGGGGCCGAGCAGTACTTC. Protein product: CASSPVGAEQYF.

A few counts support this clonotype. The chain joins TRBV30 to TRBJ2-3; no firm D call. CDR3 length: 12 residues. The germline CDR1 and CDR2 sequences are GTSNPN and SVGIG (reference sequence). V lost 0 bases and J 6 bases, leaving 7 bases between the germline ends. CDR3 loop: CAWSVAEDTQYF. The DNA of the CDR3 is TGTGCCTGGAGTGTAGCTGAGGATACGCAGTATTTT.

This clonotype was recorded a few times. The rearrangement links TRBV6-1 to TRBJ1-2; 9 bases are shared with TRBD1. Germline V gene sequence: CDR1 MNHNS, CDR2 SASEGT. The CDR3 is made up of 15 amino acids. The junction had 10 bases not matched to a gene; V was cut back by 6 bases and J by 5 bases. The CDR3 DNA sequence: TGTGCCAGCAGCTTGGGACAGGGAGGAGGGTATGGCTACACCTTC. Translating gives CASSLGQGGGYGYTF.

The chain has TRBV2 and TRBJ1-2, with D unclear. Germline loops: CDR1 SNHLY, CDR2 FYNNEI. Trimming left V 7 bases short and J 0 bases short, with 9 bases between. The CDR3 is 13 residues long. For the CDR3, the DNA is TGTGCCAGCAAGATGACGGCTAACTATGGCTACACCTTC. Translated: CASKMTANYGYTF.

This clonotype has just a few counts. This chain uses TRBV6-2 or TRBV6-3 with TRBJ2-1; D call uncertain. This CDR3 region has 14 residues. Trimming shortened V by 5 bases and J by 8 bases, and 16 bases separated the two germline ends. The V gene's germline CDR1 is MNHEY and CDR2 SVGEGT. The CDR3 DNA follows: TGTGCCAGCAGTCGCCGGGTAGGCGGCGATGAGCAGTTCTTC. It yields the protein CASSRRVGGDEQFF.

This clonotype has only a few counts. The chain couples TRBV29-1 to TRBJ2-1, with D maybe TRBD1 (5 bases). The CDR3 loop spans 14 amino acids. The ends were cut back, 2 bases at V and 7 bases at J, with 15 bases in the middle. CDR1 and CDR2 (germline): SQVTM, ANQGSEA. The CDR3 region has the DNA TGCAGCGTTGAAATGCCGTCTGCAGGGAATGAGCAGTTCTTC. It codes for CSVEMPSAGNEQFF.